The 20 T cell receptor beta chains below come from one sample, sequenced in a study of monozygotic twins with inflammatory bowel disease. No DNA is given; TCRdb re-called the 5' RACE reads and lists each CDR3 protein once. In total, the table holds about 300,000 distinct CDR3 sequences. Specimen: blood. The receptors originated from a human donor with ulcerative colitis or Crohn's disease, or a healthy co-twin of an affected twin (not recorded which).

CDR3: CASSLVRRAVGTDTQYF. The chain combines TRBV7-2 with TRBJ2-3; there is no DNA to check the TCRdb D call of TRBD1. Germline lookup yields CDR1 SGHTA and CDR2 FQGNSA. The CDR3 totals 17 residues.

This chain links TRBV5-1 with TRBJ2-7; the TCRdb call, TRBD1, lacks DNA for checking. This CDR3 is 14 amino acids long. CDR1 is SGHRS, CDR2 YFSETQ, per germline. CDR3: CASSPGTVSYEQYF. The full variable domain, rest sourced from reference TRBV5-1 and TRBJ2-7, is KAGVTQTPRYLIKTRGQQVTLSCSPISGHRSVSWYQQTPGQGLQFLFEYFSETQRNKGNFPGRFSGRQFSNSRSEMNVSTLELGDSALYLCASSPGTVSYEQYFGPGTRLTVT.

The chain couples TRBV13 to TRBJ2-2; TCRdb gives TRBD1 as the D gene, but with no DNA this cannot be confirmed. The CDR3 runs 14 residues. The germline V gene has CDR1 PRHDT and CDR2 FYEKMQ (reference sequence). Here the CDR3 reads CASKVPGFTGELFF.

The rearrangement joins TRBV7-2 to TRBJ2-1; lacking DNA, the TRBD2 call made by TCRdb goes unchecked. Germline V gene lookup returns CDR1 SGHTA and CDR2 FQGNSA. This CDR3 is built from 15 residues. The CDR3 loop reads CASSLGRATYNEQFF.

The chain couples TRBV4-3 to TRBJ1-1; no DNA is available, so the TRBD1 call from TCRdb remains unchecked. Germline CDR1 reads LGHNA; CDR2 reads YSLEER. CDR3 length equals 15 residues. The CDR3 loop is CASSHQQGVNTEAFF.

The gene calls are TRBV7-3 and TRBJ2-1; with no DNA, the TCRdb D assignment of TRBD1 cannot be verified. The CDR3 totals 15 residues. Germline CDR1 is SGHTA and CDR2 is FQGTGA. CDR3 loop: CASSLVARQGNEQFF.

The J gene is TRBJ1-3, the V gene TRBV9; TCRdb outputs TRBD1, but without DNA this stays unchecked. Germline values: CDR1 SGDLS, CDR2 YYNGEE. The CDR3 is 11 amino acids. CDR3: CASGAGNTIYF.

The genes are TRBV18 and TRBJ2-1; there is no DNA to check the TCRdb D call of TRBD1. In germline, CDR1 is KGHSH, CDR2 LQKENI. The CDR3 contains 14 residues. This chain's CDR3 is CASSRGQGVGEQFF. Complete variable domain (other parts from reference TRBV18 and TRBJ2-1): NAGVMQNPRHLVRRRGQEARLRCSPMKGHSHVYWYRQLPEEGLKFMVYLQKENIIDESGMPKERFSAEFPKEGPSILRIQQVVRGDSAAYFCASSRGQGVGEQFFGPGTRLTVL.

This rearrangement joins TRBV11-2 to TRBJ2-5; there is no DNA to check the TCRdb D call of TRBD2. This CDR3 is built from 15 residues. Germline V lookup: CDR1 SGHAT, CDR2 FQNNGV. CDR3 loop: CASSLGSSGDETQYF.

The chain carries TRBV7-8 and TRBJ1-5; the D call of TRBD1 rests on TCRdb alone, since no DNA is present to check it. Germline CDR1 is SGHVS and CDR2 is FQNEAQ. This CDR3 is built from 17 residues. CDR3 amino acids: CASSARDRGRGNQPQHF.

This chain uses TRBV7-2 with TRBJ2-3. The CDR3 covers 15 residues. Germline CDR1 is SGHTA and CDR2 is FQGNSA. The CDR3 here is CASSLDRGGANTQYF.

The chain joins TRBV25-1 to TRBJ2-7; without DNA, the TCRdb call of TRBD1 cannot be checked. CDR1 is MGHDK and CDR2 is SYGVNS in the germline V gene. This CDR3 comprises 14 residues. The CDR3 reads CASRDPRERHEQYF.

The chain is built from TRBV5-1 and TRBJ2-3. Germline V gene sequence: CDR1 SGHRS, CDR2 YFSETQ. The CDR3 is 14 amino acids. The CDR3 loop is CASSLAAGGDTQYF.

The chain links TRBV14 to TRBJ1-2; TCRdb proposes TRBD1, but this gene call is untestable without DNA. Germline V lookup: CDR1 SGHDN, CDR2 FVKESK. The length of the CDR3 is 13 residues. CDR3 in amino acids: CASRRGTGDGYTF.

The CDR3 here is CASSVDSGGGYTF. The chain couples TRBV7-3 to TRBJ1-2. Germline V gives CDR1 SGHTA, CDR2 FQGTGA. The CDR3 extends over 13 amino acids.

V is TRBV18 and J is TRBJ2-7. From germline, CDR1 is KGHSH and CDR2 LQKENI. This CDR3 has 14 residues. The CDR3 sequence: CASSPINSDYEQYF.

V gene TRBV10-3 combines with J gene TRBJ1-1. Germline assignment: CDR1 ENHRY and CDR2 SYGVKD. The CDR3 is 13 amino acids. The CDR3 protein is CAISEQTNTEAFF.

The CDR3 sequence: CASSEAARGSHEQFF. The rearrangement links TRBV25-1 to TRBJ2-1; TCRdb designates TRBD1, a call that cannot be tested without DNA. Germline CDR1 reads MGHDK; CDR2 reads SYGVNS. The CDR3 runs to 15 residues.

V gene TRBV11-3 combines with J gene TRBJ1-2; TCRdb indicates TRBD1, and absent DNA this call remains unverified. Germline CDR1 and CDR2: SGHNT and YENEEA. The CDR3 consists of 16 residues. CDR3 region: CASSSTSGRGTYGYTF. Drawing the rest from reference TRBV11-3 and TRBJ1-2, the complete variable domain is EAGVVQSPRYKIIEKKQPVAFWCNPISGHNTLYWYLQNLGQGPELLIRYENEEAVDDSQLPKDRFSAERLKGVDSTLKIQPAELGDSAVYLCASSSTSGRGTYGYTFGSGTRLTVV.

V usage is TRBV9 and J usage is TRBJ2-1; TCRdb outputs TRBD1, but without DNA this stays unchecked. In germline, CDR1 is SGDLS, CDR2 YYNGEE. This CDR3 has 15 amino acids. Here the CDR3 reads CASSVGPDGYNEQFF.